This TCR beta chain was documented in a study of T-cell memory formation after mild COVID-19. Broader study findings: The study found contracting CD4+ clones mainly in CM and EM and contracting CD8+ clones in EMRA. Proof of SARS-CoV-2 specificity was absent for the second-wave clones that crested on day 37.

A 5'RACE reaction primed in the constant segment made cDNA libraries of TCR alpha and TCR beta, and these carried sample barcodes and UMIs. Each CDR3 protein is one row after TCRdb ran MiXCR on the 5' RACE reads. This sample has 300,000 to 400,000 distinct CDR3 sequences, with more than 15% found just once. Germline V gives CDR1 SGHAT, CDR2 FQNNGV. The CDR3 totals 15 residues. V was trimmed by 0 bases and J by 7 bases, leaving 16 bases between them. In this sample, this clonotype turned up many times. Its antigen remains unknown. This receptor was identified in a man aged 18-30 years who had mild COVID-19 (a few samples of this study predate the infection). Cell type and time point are not known. V usage is TRBV11-2 and J usage is TRBJ2-7; the D gene is possibly TRBD1 (6 bases). The specimen sequenced was PBMCs or a T cell subset sorted from them (not recorded which). The CDR3 coding sequence is TGTGCCAGCAGCTTAGACCTTTTACAGGGCCTGGAGCAGTACTTC. Translating it yields CASSLDLLQGLEQYF.